The 21 T cell receptor beta chains given below trace back to one sample, sequenced in a study. MiXCR, applied by TCRdb to the RT-PCR reads, yields one record per CDR3 protein. The sample holds more than 550,000 distinct CDR3 sequences, 13% to 15% seen once. The sample taken for sequencing was memory CD4+ T cells from blood. These receptors were taken from a female donor in good health, serving as a healthy control.

Ten or more counts support this clonotype. This chain uses TRBV20-1 with TRBJ2-5; D is unresolved. Between the trimmed V and J ends, which lost 6 bases and 6 bases, there was a span of 14 bases. CDR3 length: 12 residues. Germline CDR1 and CDR2: DFQATT and SNEGSKA (reference sequence). The CDR3 protein is CSAPVSSQTQYF. The CDR3 DNA reads TGCAGTGCCCCGGTATCGTCACAGACCCAGTACTTC.

This clonotype has ten or more counts. The chain has TRBV28 and TRBJ2-6, with D perhaps being TRBD1 or TRBD2 (5 bases each). Germline CDR1 and CDR2: MDHEN and SYDVKM. V lost 5 bases to trimming and J lost 4 bases, with 9 bases between them. The CDR3 is 14 residues long. The CDR3, as DNA: TGTGCCAGCAGTCCAGGGACCGGGGCCAACGTCCTGACTTTC. This sequence encodes CASSPGTGANVLTF. Full variable domain (remainder filled in from reference TRBV28 and TRBJ2-6): DVKVTQSSRYLVKRTGEKVFLECVQDMDHENMFWYRQDPGLGLRLIYFSYDVKMKEKGDIPEGYSVSREKKERFSLILESASTNQTSMYLCASSPGTGANVLTFGAGSRLTVL.

This clonotype was picked up many times. The chain has TRBV12-3 or TRBV12-4 and TRBJ2-2, with 8 positions matching TRBD1. Germline trimming cut 9 bases from V and 7 bases from J; bases unmatched to any gene: 13. This CDR3 is built from 15 residues. The CDR3 protein is CASLLGAGGIGELFF. The CDR3 bases are TGTGCCAGTCTCCTGGGGGCAGGGGGCATCGGGGAGCTGTTTTTT.

This clonotype was recorded at least ten times. This chain links TRBV20-1 with TRBJ1-1; a weak D match, TRBD1 (6 bases). This CDR3 is 15 amino acids long. V lost 3 bases and J lost 6, with 20 bases in between. CDR1 and CDR2 from the germline V gene are DFQATT and SNEGSKA (reference sequence). CDR3: CSASLPLRGNAEAFF. As DNA, the CDR3 is TGCAGTGCTAGCCTACCCCTCAGGGGTAACGCTGAAGCTTTCTTT.

This clonotype was counted at least ten times. The chain is built from TRBV5-1 and TRBJ2-5, with 10 bases that match TRBD1. CDR1 is SGHRS and CDR2 is YFSETQ in the germline V gene. The CDR3 contains 16 residues. V lost 2 bases to trimming and J lost 4 bases; unmatched junction nucleotides: 8. Here the CDR3 reads CASSLETGGRRETQYF. The CDR3 DNA sequence: TGCGCCAGCAGCTTAGAGACAGGGGGCAGGAGAGAGACCCAGTACTTC.

This clonotype came up a few times. The rearrangement joins TRBV6-6 to TRBJ1-2; 8 positions agree with TRBD1. The CDR3 covers 14 residues. V was pared by 7 bases and J by 0 bases, with 4 bases of the junction left unmatched. Germline V gives CDR1 MNHNY, CDR2 SVGAGI (reference sequence). The CDR3 reads CASNQQGANYGYTF. CDR3 in DNA: TGTGCCAGCAATCAACAGGGGGCTAACTATGGCTACACCTTC.

V gene TRBV6-2 or TRBV6-3 combines with J gene TRBJ2-7, with a weak D call TRBD2 (5 bases). The CDR3 consists of 10 residues. Germline lookup yields CDR1 MNHEY and CDR2 SVGEGT. This CDR3 is CASRNESSSV. CDR3 nucleotide sequence: TGTGCCAGCAGAAACGAGTCTAGCTCGGTC.

This clonotype appeared a few times. The chain is built from TRBV20-1 and TRBJ1-2; D remains ambiguous. CDR1 is DFQATT, CDR2 SNEGSKA, per germline (reference sequence). V lost 6 bases to trimming and J lost 7 bases, with 12 bases between them. The CDR3 contains 11 residues. CDR3 coding DNA: TGCAGTGCCCCTCACAGTTTTGGCTACACCTTC. This codes for CSAPHSFGYTF.

This clonotype was seen many times. One end of the junction varies from germline; a read error may be responsible. The J gene is TRBJ2-1, the V gene TRBV9; TRBD1 or TRBD2 may be the D gene (6 bases each). The CDR3 totals 14 residues. Germline V CDR1 and CDR2: SGDLS, YYNGEE. The CDR3 bases are TGTGCCAGCAGTGTAGGGGGGACCTACAATGAGCAGTTCTTC. This gives the protein CASSVGGTYNEQFF.

This chain links TRBV12-3 or TRBV12-4 with TRBJ2-1; D possibly corresponds to TRBD1 (6 bases). The CDR3 has 16 residues. Trimming took 3 bases from V and 6 from J, leaving 18 bases between them. In DNA, the CDR3 is TGTGCCAGCAGTTTTAGGTCAGGGGTAAGGAGCAATGAGCAGTTCTTC. This encodes CASSFRSGVRSNEQFF.

The chain joins TRBV28 to TRBJ2-2; no definite D call. Trimming took off 10 bases at V and 5 bases at J, with 14 bases between the two ends. CDR3 size: 13 residues. The germline V gene encodes CDR1 MDHEN and CDR2 SYDVKM. CDR3 nucleotides: TGTGCCACCCGCAGGAGTCGGACCGGGGAGCTGTTTTTT. Its translation: CATRRSRTGELFF.

This clonotype was observed a handful of times. The chain has TRBV5-4 and TRBJ1-2; no clear D gene. The CDR3 length is 14 residues. The ends were cut back, 6 bases at V and 5 bases at J, with 17 bases in the middle. CDR1 and CDR2 (germline): SGHNT, YYREEE (reference sequence). CDR3 in DNA: TGTGCCAGCACCCCCGGGCAGGTCGGATATGGCTACACCTTC. Its translation: CASTPGQVGYGYTF. Full variable domain (missing parts from reference TRBV5-4 and TRBJ1-2): ETGVTQSPTHLIKTRGQQVTLRCSSQSGHNTVSWYQQALGQGPQFIFQYYREEENGRGNFPPRFSGLQFPNYSSELNVNALELDDSALYLCASTPGQVGYGYTFGSGTRLTVV.

This clonotype was seen a handful of times. This chain joins TRBV13 and TRBJ2-7; D unresolved. The V gene lost 4 bases and the J gene lost 0 bases, with 13 bases spanning the gap. Germline assignment: CDR1 PRHDT and CDR2 FYEKMQ (reference sequence). The CDR3 length is 15 residues. The CDR3 DNA sequence: TGTGCCAGCAGCTCCGGCAAGCTTAGCTCCTACGAGCAGTACTTC. Amino acids: CASSSGKLSSYEQYF.

The genes are TRBV7-2 and TRBJ1-4; no clear D gene. V was clipped by 7 bases and J by 5 bases, with 8 bases between them. CDR3 length: 12 amino acids. Looked up from germline, CDR1 is SGHTA and CDR2 is FQGNSA. CDR3 loop: CASTNPNEKLFF. CDR3 DNA sequence: TGTGCCAGCACCAACCCCAATGAAAAACTGTTTTTT.

This clonotype was picked up a small number of times. The rearrangement uses TRBV7-9 and TRBJ1-1; D is unclear. V lost 5 bases to trimming and J lost 9 bases, with 10 bases between them. Germline V gene data show CDR1 as SEHNR and CDR2 as FQNEAQ (reference sequence). The CDR3 runs to 11 residues. As DNA, the CDR3 is TGTGCCAGCAGCCCCGGCCCTCAAGCTTTCTTT. Translating it yields CASSPGPQAFF.

This clonotype was seen at least ten times. The CDR3 DNA is TGTGCCAGCAGCGGATTCCGTCGATATGAGCAGTTCTTC. Its translation is CASSGFRRYEQFF. J is TRBJ2-1 and V is TRBV7-2; D remains ambiguous. Trimming removed 5 bases from V and 8 bases from J, with 13 bases in between. This CDR3 spans 13 amino acids. The germline V gene encodes CDR1 SGHTA and CDR2 FQGNSA.

CDR3 nucleotides: TGCGCCAGCAGCCCTACAGCGGGAGGGCCGGAAAATGAGCAGTTCTTC. Amino acids: CASSPTAGGPENEQFF. V is TRBV5-1 and J is TRBJ2-1; 10 bases align to TRBD2. This CDR3 contains 16 residues. Germline V CDR1 and CDR2: SGHRS, YFSETQ. The V gene end was trimmed by 4 bases and the J gene end by 7 bases; junction bases not matched to a gene: 11. Variable domain in full (rest from reference TRBV5-1 and TRBJ2-1): KAGVTQTPRYLIKTRGQQVTLSCSPISGHRSVSWYQQTPGQGLQFLFEYFSETQRNKGNFPGRFSGRQFSNSRSEMNVSTLELGDSALYLCASSPTAGGPENEQFFGPGTRLTVL.

The table lists this clonotype with many counts. The chain carries TRBV30 and TRBJ2-3; TRBD2 might be the D (5 bases). The length of the CDR3 is 13 residues. V was trimmed by 6 bases and J by 3 bases, leaving 13 bases between them. Germline CDR1 GTSNPN, CDR2 SVGIG (reference sequence). For the CDR3, the DNA is TGTGCCTGCCTTGAGGGCGCGACAGATACGCAGTATTTT. Translated: CACLEGATDTQYF.

The genes are TRBV18 and TRBJ2-1; TRBD1 might be the D (5 bases). The germline V gene has CDR1 KGHSH and CDR2 LQKENI. This CDR3 has 13 amino acids. Trimming removed 3 bases from V and 6 bases from J, with 9 bases in between. CDR3 protein: CASSPLGVNEQFF. CDR3 sequence (DNA): TGTGCCAGCTCACCGCTAGGGGTCAATGAGCAGTTCTTC.

This clonotype was recorded many times. This rearrangement joins TRBV15 to TRBJ2-3; TRBD1 aligns across 7 bases. Losses at the gene ends were 3 bases for V and 0 bases for J; bases not matched to a gene: 3. The germline gives CDR1 LNHNV, CDR2 YYDKDF (reference sequence). The CDR3 is 15 residues long. DNA of the CDR3: TGTGCCACCAGCAGGGGACAGACAAGCACAGATACGCAGTATTTT. Protein product: CATSRGQTSTDTQYF. Looking up the rest from reference TRBV15 and TRBJ2-3 gives the full variable domain: DAMVIQNPRYQVTQFGKPVTLSCSQTLNHNVMYWYQQKSSQAPKLLFHYYDKDFNNEADTPDNFQSRRPNTSFCFLDIRSPGLGDTAMYLCATSRGQTSTDTQYFGPGTRLTVL.

This clonotype was counted many times. The genes are TRBV12-3 or TRBV12-4 and TRBJ2-3; 8 bases match TRBD2. The length of the CDR3 is 16 residues. The trim removed 6 bases at V and 2 bases at J, leaving 10 bases unmatched. The CDR3 spells CASRDSLAGLTDTQYF. The CDR3 DNA reads TGTGCCAGCAGGGACTCTCTAGCGGGCCTCACAGATACGCAGTATTTT.